This TCR beta chain comes out of a study of vaccination and CD4 T cells after COVID-19. Turning to the study itself: In the convalescent cohort, there were six males and four females, two of them Hispanic.

The treatment is: roughly nine-day PBMC culture with coronavirus spike peptide pools or control peptides (ViraFEST assay). This clonotype counts as medium-sized. Its antigen is unknown. Germline V lookup: CDR1 DFQATT, CDR2 SNEGSKA (reference sequence). Trimming stripped 0 bases from V and 8 bases from J, with 17 bases between. The CDR3 loop spans 15 amino acids. The assay that was used to sequence DNA from cultured CD4+ T cells was the Oncomine TCR Beta short-read assay. A single record per CDR3 protein comes from TCRdb applying MiXCR to the PCR reads. Of over 15,000 distinct CDR3 sequences listed, 40% to 60% are singletons.

Sequencing was performed on CD4+ T cells from blood, cultured in vitro, taken before SARS-CoV-2 vaccination. The clonotype was recovered from a human donor who had recovered from COVID-19. V is TRBV20-1 and J is TRBJ1-3, with a tentative D call TRBD1 (6 bases). This CDR3 is CSARDPSQGRHTIYF. The CDR3 DNA is TGCAGTGCTAGAGATCCCTCACAGGGTAGACACACCATATATTTT.